The next 32 T cell receptor beta chains were all read from a single sample in a study of blood T cell repertoires in COVID-19. Profiling relied on immunoSEQ multiplex PCR, and the TCRdb table lists in-frame clones only, not all of them. The sample has about 170,000 clones; approximately 92% are singletons. What was sequenced was peripheral blood. The receptors shown here come from a man younger than 45 with COVID-19, enrolled during active disease.

The chain links TRBV28 to TRBJ1-2; 8 bases line up with TRBD1. This CDR3 region has 13 residues. With 6 bases clipped from V and 8 bases from J, the junction kept 8 bases outside the gene matches. Germline CDR1 MDHEN, CDR2 SYDVKM. This CDR3 reads CASSVQGAGGYTF. DNA of the CDR3: TGTGCCAGCAGCGTCCAGGGGGCAGGAGGCTACACCTTC.

The chain is built from TRBV10-3 and TRBJ1-2; D gene ambiguous. CDR1 is ENHRY and CDR2 is SYGVKD in the germline V gene. Trimming removed 3 bases from V and 0 bases from J, with 8 bases in between. This CDR3 spans 14 amino acids. The CDR3 is CAISETGTNYGYTF. CDR3 DNA sequence: TGTGCCATCAGTGAAACGGGTACTAACTATGGCTACACCTTC.

This chain uses TRBV23-1 with TRBJ2-1; possible D gene TRBD1, 5 bases. TRBV23-1 is an ORF; its function is uncertain. V dropped 2 bases and J dropped 4 bases, with 12 bases sitting between them. The CDR3 has 15 residues. CDR3 DNA sequence: TGCGCCAGCAGTCAACGAGGCAGGGCTTACAATGAGCAGTTCTTC. Residues: CASSQRGRAYNEQFF.

The V gene is TRBV27, the J gene TRBJ2-5; 10 nucleotides agree with TRBD2. This CDR3 has 17 residues. Trimming cost V 5 bases and J 2 bases; bases outside gene matches: 11. Germline-derived CDR1 and CDR2 are MNHEY and SMNVEV (reference sequence). This CDR3 reads CASSPHLAGERQETQYF. The CDR3 nucleotides read TGTGCCAGCAGTCCTCATCTAGCGGGGGAGCGTCAAGAGACCCAGTACTTC.

The rearrangement joins TRBV28 to TRBJ2-1; 7 bases agree with TRBD1. This CDR3 spans 14 amino acids. The germline gives CDR1 MDHEN, CDR2 SYDVKM. With V trimmed by 9 bases and J by 1 base, 6 bases remained unmatched. For the CDR3, the DNA is TGTGCCAGTTTTCCGGGACAGTCCTACAATGAGCAGTTCTTC. It specifies CASFPGQSYNEQFF.

The chain combines TRBV11-2 with TRBJ2-7; D not certain. V dropped 2 bases and J dropped 5 bases, with 13 bases sitting between them. This CDR3 is 14 amino acids long. The germline V gene has CDR1 SGHAT and CDR2 FQNNGV. The CDR3 sequence: CASSLPRYDDEQYF. CDR3 DNA sequence: TGTGCCAGCAGCTTACCCAGGTATGACGACGAGCAGTACTTC.

This sequence joins TRBV4-3 and TRBJ2-4; possible D gene TRBD2, 6 bases. The V end was cut by 1 base, the J end by 3 bases, with 10 bases between. CDR1 and CDR2 (germline): LGHNA, YSLEER. CDR3 size: 15 residues. The CDR3 is CASSQGLAFKNIQYF. DNA of the CDR3: TGCGCCAGCAGCCAAGGGCTAGCGTTCAAAAACATTCAGTACTTC.

This clone was seen a single time. The CDR3 spells CASSQDPGTSGIQQYF. The DNA of the CDR3 is TGCGCCAGCAGCCAAGATCCAGGGACTAGCGGGATACAGCAGTACTTC. The genes are TRBV4-3 and TRBJ2-7; 13 positions match TRBD2. V lost 0 bases and J lost 8; bases outside the gene matches: 7. The germline CDR1 and CDR2 sequences are LGHNA and YSLEER. CDR3 size: 16 residues.

The chain links TRBV7-2 to TRBJ1-6; 9 bases align to TRBD1. Germline-derived CDR1 and CDR2 are SGHTA and FQGNSA. The trim removed 3 bases at V and 10 bases at J, leaving 10 bases unmatched. CDR3 length equals 16 residues. The DNA for the CDR3 is TGTGCCAGCAGCTTCCCACCGGGACAGGGTGGATCACCCCTCCACTTT. Translating gives CASSFPPGQGGSPLHF.

The chain has TRBV30 and TRBJ2-5, with 9 positions matching TRBD2. The CDR3 has 15 amino acids. CDR1 and CDR2 from the germline V gene are GTSNPN and SVGIG (reference sequence). V shed 5 bases and J 5 bases; nucleotides not matched to a gene: 12. CDR3 in amino acids: CAWGLAPDMRETQYF. The CDR3 DNA reads as TGTGCCTGGGGACTAGCGCCCGACATGAGGGAGACCCAGTACTTC.

J is TRBJ2-6 and V is TRBV19; 10 bases agree with TRBD1. The CDR3 totals 18 residues. V shed 6 bases and J 2 bases; nucleotides not matched to a gene: 10. The germline V gene has CDR1 LNHDA and CDR2 SQIVND (reference sequence). This chain's CDR3 is CASSDRGRRTAGANVLTF. The DNA for the CDR3 is TGTGCCAGTAGCGACAGGGGGCGAAGGACCGCTGGGGCCAACGTCCTGACTTTC.

This chain joins TRBV4-3 and TRBJ2-4; the match to TRBD2 covers 8 bases. The germline V gene encodes CDR1 LGHNA and CDR2 YSLEER. This CDR3 region has 14 residues. V gave up 4 bases and J gave up 6 bases; unmatched junction bases: 5. The DNA of the CDR3 is TGCGCCAGCAGCCCCCGGGGGGGGGTAAACATTCAGTACTTC. Amino acids: CASSPRGGVNIQYF.

V gene TRBV27 combines with J gene TRBJ1-4; no reliable D call. CDR3 size: 19 residues. Deletions cut 7 bases from V and 6 bases from J, with 30 bases between. Germline CDR1 MNHEY, CDR2 SMNVEV (reference sequence). CDR3 nucleotide sequence: TGTGCCAGCAAGAGAGTTCCCTTATCCCTGGTGGGCAACGATGAAAAACTGTTTTTT. Translation: CASKRVPLSLVGNDEKLFF.

The chain has TRBV4-3 and TRBJ1-2, with 9 bases matching TRBD1. The CDR3 extends over 15 amino acids. Germline CDR1 is LGHNA and CDR2 is YSLEER. The V gene end was trimmed by 1 base and the J gene end by 5 bases; junction bases not matched to a gene: 5. CDR3 bases: TGCGCCAGCAGCCAAGTCACAGGGGGCAGTTATGGCTACACCTTC. Protein sequence: CASSQVTGGSYGYTF.

The V call is TRBV3-1 (or the pseudogene TRBV3-2), the J call TRBJ1-2, with 9 bases aligning to TRBD1. V lost 4 bases to trimming and J lost 5 bases; unmatched junction nucleotides: 11. The CDR3 runs to 16 residues. CDR1 LGHDT and CDR2 YNNKEL come from the germline V gene (reference sequence). CDR3 nucleotide sequence: TGTGCCAGCAGCCTACTCCTGGACAGGGGCCGATATGGCTACACCTTC. Its translation is CASSLLLDRGRYGYTF.

This sequence joins TRBV19 and TRBJ1-2; tentatively, D is TRBD1 (6 bases). Germline lookup yields CDR1 LNHDA and CDR2 SQIVND (reference sequence). CDR3 length: 15 amino acids. With 11 bases removed from V and 1 base from J, the gap between germline ends came to 20 bases. In DNA, the CDR3 is TGTGCCTCAGTCTCGGGGGGCGCGGATAACTATGGCTACACCTTC. Protein sequence: CASVSGGADNYGYTF.

This sequence joins TRBV7-2 and TRBJ1-5; 10 bases align to TRBD1. This CDR3 is built from 16 residues. With V trimmed by 5 bases and J by 2 bases, 6 bases remained unmatched. Germline-derived CDR1 and CDR2 are SGHTA and FQGNSA. The CDR3 here is CASSPRDRGGNQPQHF. CDR3 nucleotide sequence: TGTGCCAGCAGCCCCCGGGACAGGGGAGGCAATCAGCCCCAGCATTTT. Full variable domain (rest looked up from reference TRBV7-2 and TRBJ1-5): GAGVSQSPSNKVTEKGKDVELRCDPISGHTALYWYRQSLGQGLEFLIYFQGNSAPDKSGLPSDRFSAERTGGSVSTLTIQRTQQEDSAVYLCASSPRDRGGNQPQHFGDGTRLSIL.

V usage is TRBV6-2 or TRBV6-3 and J usage is TRBJ1-2, with no clear D. Germline loops: CDR1 MNHEY, CDR2 SVGEGT. The V end was cut by 2 bases, the J end by 7 bases, with 5 bases between. The CDR3 covers 11 residues. The CDR3 bases are TGTGCCAGCAGTTACGAGGGTGGCTACACCTTC. This sequence encodes CASSYEGGYTF.

The rearrangement uses TRBV12-3 or TRBV12-4 and TRBJ1-1, with D tentatively TRBD1 (6 bases). The germline V and J ends were trimmed by 8 bases and 0 bases, with 10 bases remaining between them. The CDR3 runs to 13 residues. The CDR3, as DNA: TGTGCCAGCCACAGGGATCTGAACACTGAAGCTTTCTTT. Its translation is CASHRDLNTEAFF.

This clone was detected once. V gene TRBV13 combines with J gene TRBJ2-3; TRBD1 agrees at 9 bases. The trim removed 2 bases at V and 3 bases at J, leaving 6 bases unmatched. From germline, CDR1 is PRHDT and CDR2 FYEKMQ (reference sequence). The CDR3 is made up of 16 amino acids. The CDR3 spells CASSLLRDRETDTQYF. CDR3 DNA sequence: TGTGCCAGCAGCTTACTCCGGGACAGGGAGACAGATACGCAGTATTTT.

V and J are TRBV7-3 and TRBJ1-2; the D gene is possibly TRBD1 (6 bases). This CDR3 has 17 residues. CDR1 is SGHTA and CDR2 is FQGTGA in the germline V gene. The germline V and J ends were trimmed by 2 bases and 1 base, with 17 bases remaining between them. The CDR3 loop is CASSLRRGVGYNYGYTF. In nucleotides, the CDR3 is TGTGCCAGCAGCTTACGCAGGGGCGTCGGATATAACTATGGCTACACCTTC.

The chain employs TRBV27 and TRBJ1-2, with D perhaps TRBD1 (6 bases). This CDR3 contains 15 residues. Germline CDR1 is MNHEY and CDR2 is SMNVEV (reference sequence). Trimming shortened V by 0 bases and J by 0 bases, and 8 bases separated the two germline ends. CDR3: CASSLSWTANYGYTF. DNA for the CDR3: TGTGCCAGCAGTTTATCGTGGACAGCTAACTATGGCTACACCTTC.

The chain joins TRBV29-1 to TRBJ2-5; TRBD2 aligns across 10 bases. Germline assignment: CDR1 SQVTM and CDR2 ANQGSEA. V lost 6 bases, J lost 5 bases, and 9 bases stayed unmatched. The CDR3 sequence is 14 residues long. CDR3 DNA sequence: TGCAGCGTCGCTGAGGGACTAGCGACGGAGACCCAGTACTTC. This codes for CSVAEGLATETQYF.

The rearrangement joins TRBV6-6 to TRBJ1-1; D might be TRBD1 (6 bases). Between the trimmed V and J ends, which lost 6 bases and 6 bases, there was a span of 11 bases. The V gene's germline CDR1 is MNHNY and CDR2 SVGAGI (reference sequence). The CDR3 consists of 12 residues. In nucleotides, the CDR3 is TGTGCCAGCAGCACAGGGAGAGCTGAAGCTTTCTTT. Its translation: CASSTGRAEAFF.

The J gene is TRBJ1-3, the V gene TRBV9; weak D call: TRBD1 (5 bases). Trimming pared 3 bases from V and 1 base from J, leaving 26 bases between. This CDR3 has 20 amino acids. CDR1 is SGDLS and CDR2 is YYNGEE in the germline V gene. CDR3 nucleotides: TGTGCCAGCAGCGCCATCTCTCCAGTGGGGGGATTAAGGTCTGGAAACACCATATATTTT. This sequence encodes CASSAISPVGGLRSGNTIYF.

This chain joins TRBV4-3 and TRBJ1-2; D is unclear. This CDR3 has 15 residues. The germline V gene encodes CDR1 LGHNA and CDR2 YSLEER. V shed 2 bases and J shed 0 bases, with 10 bases lying between them. The CDR3 coding sequence is TGCGCCAGCAGCCAACGGGAGGGAGCTAACTATGGCTACACCTTC. Encoded protein: CASSQREGANYGYTF.

The chain couples TRBV10-3 to TRBJ1-5, with TRBD1 as a possible D gene (6 bases). CDR1 and CDR2 (germline): ENHRY, SYGVKD. This CDR3 is 15 amino acids long. The V and J ends lost 2 bases and 2 bases respectively, with 10 bases between them. CDR3 bases: TGTGCCATCAGTGAGGAGGGGGTCCGCAATCAGCCCCAGCATTTT. Protein product: CAISEEGVRNQPQHF.

CDR3 DNA: TGCGCCAGCAGCCACAGACAGAGCACAGATACGCAGTATTTT. Translated: CASSHRQSTDTQYF. This chain connects TRBV4-1 to TRBJ2-3, with D possibly being TRBD1 (5 bases). Germline loops: CDR1 MGHRA, CDR2 YSYEKL. Trimming took off 3 bases at V and 0 bases at J, with 7 bases between the two ends. CDR3 length: 14 residues.

The chain links TRBV11-1 to TRBJ1-5; weak D call: TRBD1 (5 bases). The CDR3 length is 14 residues. V was clipped by 5 bases and J by 5 bases, with 13 bases between them. Germline V gene sequence: CDR1 SGHAT, CDR2 FQDESV (reference sequence). In DNA form, the CDR3 reads TGTGCCAGCAGCCCTGGACGGGGGGATCAGCCCCAGCATTTT. Amino acid sequence: CASSPGRGDQPQHF. The variable domain in full, with the rest retrieved from reference TRBV11-1 and TRBJ1-5, is EAEVAQSPRYKITEKSQAVAFWCDPISGHATLYWYRQILGQGPELLVQFQDESVVDDSQLPKDRFSAERLKGVDSTLKIQPAELGDSAMYLCASSPGRGDQPQHFGDGTRLSIL.

The chain couples TRBV6-2 or TRBV6-3 to TRBJ2-6, with unresolved D. Germline V gene lookup returns CDR1 MNHEY and CDR2 SVGEGT. Between the trimmed V and J ends, which lost 5 bases and 4 bases, there was a span of 9 bases. The CDR3 runs 14 residues. CDR3 nucleotide sequence: TGTGCCAGCAGTCCCTTTTCGGGGGCCAACGTCCTGACTTTC. The encoded protein is CASSPFSGANVLTF.

The sample holds a few counts of this clone. The rearrangement uses TRBV28 and TRBJ1-5; tentatively, D is TRBD1 (6 bases). Germline V CDR1 and CDR2: MDHEN, SYDVKM. The CDR3 runs to 11 residues. V was shortened by 10 bases and J by 5 bases, with 9 bases between the two germline ends. CDR3 in DNA: TGTGCCACCAAGGGGGATCAGCCCCAGCATTTT. It codes for CATKGDQPQHF.

The chain employs TRBV28 and TRBJ2-7; 10 bases line up with TRBD2. CDR1 is MDHEN and CDR2 is SYDVKM in the germline V gene. The CDR3 length is 14 residues. V lost 4 bases to trimming and J lost 5 bases; unmatched junction nucleotides: 5. For the CDR3, the DNA is TGTGCCAGCAGTTCTAGCGGGAGTAAGGACGAGCAGTACTTC. Protein: CASSSSGSKDEQYF.